This T cell receptor beta chain was captured in a study of blood T cell repertoires in COVID-19. Clones were read by immunoSEQ multiplex PCR, and TCRdb kept only the in-frame ones, dropping some. Of 430,000 or so clones in the sample, 85% to 90% were seen once. V dropped 10 bases and J dropped 0; count of bases not matched to a gene: 22. The CDR3 has 19 amino acids. The germline V gene encodes CDR1 LNHDA and CDR2 SQIVND (reference sequence). This clone has a handful of counts. The rearrangement links TRBV19 to TRBJ1-1; 8 nucleotides match TRBD1. This clonotype was sampled from a woman in her 40s who had recovered from COVID-19. Sequencing was carried out using PBMCs or T cells enriched from blood (not recorded which). The CDR3 coding sequence is TGTGCCAACCCATTTAAACCCGGGACAGGAGCACTTTTGAACACTGAAGCTTTCTTT. Protein sequence: CANPFKPGTGALLNTEAFF.